The 27 T cell receptor beta chains presented below share a single source sample, sequenced in a study of shared clonotypes between healthy human individuals. Measured with immunoSEQ multiplex PCR; TCRdb has only the in-frame clones, and not every one. The sample has 2 million to 3 million clones; 80% to 95% are singletons. Sequenced input: naive CD4+ T cells from PBMCs. Regarding subset: CD45RA+ positively selected. All receptors derive from a man between 18 and 35 years old in good health. Some clones in this sample may be carry-over from other donors' samples.

As regards this clone: Additional DNA sequences in this sample encode the identical CDR3. The chain has TRBV9 and TRBJ2-5; TRBD2 aligns across 7 bases. The CDR3 is 14 amino acids. Germline CDR1 and CDR2: SGDLS and YYNGEE. The V and J ends lost 4 bases and 1 base, in that order; junction bases with no gene match: 4. In DNA form, the CDR3 reads TGTGCCAGCAGCCCACCGGGAGGCCAAGAGACCCAGTACTTC. Amino acids: CASSPPGGQETQYF.

This chain uses TRBV5-1 with TRBJ1-2; TRBD1 matches at 10 bases. The CDR3 is 14 residues long. The germline CDR1 and CDR2 sequences are SGHRS and YFSETQ. Trimming took 4 bases from V and 8 from J; bases not matched to a gene: 8. The CDR3 nucleotides read TGCGCCAGCAGCCCGGGACAGGGGCGAGGCGGCTACACCTTC. It is translated as CASSPGQGRGGYTF.

The chain couples TRBV9 to TRBJ2-1, with 10 bases matching TRBD2. The junction had 5 bases not matched to a gene; V was cut back by 2 bases and J by 3 bases. Germline loops: CDR1 SGDLS, CDR2 YYNGEE. CDR3 length equals 16 residues. The CDR3 DNA reads as TGTGCCAGCAGCGTCGCTGGGACTAGCGACTACAATGAGCAGTTCTTC. Its protein product is CASSVAGTSDYNEQFF.

The chain combines TRBV18 with TRBJ1-2; D is undetermined. Germline V gene lookup returns CDR1 KGHSH and CDR2 LQKENI. This CDR3 is built from 14 residues. V shed 3 bases and J shed 4 bases, with 12 bases lying between them. CDR3 residues: CASSPADGSYGYTF. DNA for the CDR3: TGTGCCAGCTCACCCGCGGACGGTTCCTATGGCTACACCTTC.

This clone has a single count. The rearrangement links TRBV19 to TRBJ1-1; no reliable D call. Between the trimmed V and J ends, which lost 3 bases and 4 bases, there was a span of 15 bases. This CDR3 contains 15 residues. Germline V lookup: CDR1 LNHDA, CDR2 SQIVND (reference sequence). The chain's CDR3 is CASSILPSLATEAFF. In nucleotides, the CDR3 is TGTGCCAGTAGTATTTTGCCCAGCTTAGCCACTGAAGCTTTCTTT.

The chain links TRBV6-6 to TRBJ1-5; D uncertain. Germline V gene data show CDR1 as MNHNY and CDR2 as SVGAGI (reference sequence). The germline V and J ends were trimmed by 4 bases and 7 bases, with 8 bases remaining between them. The CDR3 is 12 amino acids. DNA of the CDR3: TGTGCCAGCAGTTTTTCCGAACAGCCCCAGCATTTT. Protein product: CASSFSEQPQHF.

The rearrangement joins TRBV28 to TRBJ2-7; 9 bases line up with TRBD1. V lost 10 bases and J lost 9; bases outside the gene matches: 13. Germline CDR1 and CDR2: MDHEN and SYDVKM. This CDR3 comprises 13 residues. The CDR3 DNA reads TGTGCCACAGCCCGGGACAGGGAACCTCGGCAGTACTTC. Its translation: CATARDREPRQYF.

This clone showed up just once. The V gene is TRBV7-9, the J gene TRBJ2-7, with 9 bases matching TRBD2. V dropped 5 bases and J dropped 4; count of bases not matched to a gene: 9. Germline V gene lookup returns CDR1 SEHNR and CDR2 FQNEAQ (reference sequence). CDR3 length equals 15 residues. CDR3 DNA sequence: TGTGCCAGCAGCCTCCTGACTAGCGGAGCTTACGAGCAGTACTTC. Translated: CASSLLTSGAYEQYF.

The chain uses TRBV11-3 and TRBJ2-1, with 8 positions matching TRBD2. The CDR3 length is 19 residues. Germline-derived CDR1 and CDR2 are SGHNT and YENEEA. The V and J ends lost 2 bases and 4 bases, in that order; junction bases with no gene match: 16. CDR3: CASSLSGRRGPGGYNEQFF. DNA for the CDR3: TGTGCCAGCAGCTTATCGGGCCGTAGGGGCCCGGGGGGGTACAATGAGCAGTTCTTC.

The chain recombines TRBV6-5 with TRBJ2-7, with 7 bases identical to TRBD2. CDR1 is MNHEY and CDR2 is SVGAGI in the germline V gene. V trimming: 2 bases; J trimming: 7 bases; junction bases outside the gene matches: 11. CDR3 size: 15 residues. CDR3 sequence (DNA): TGTGCCAGCAGTTACGGGGGGGAGGGTGGTCGGGAGCAGTACTTC. This codes for CASSYGGEGGREQYF.

The chain combines TRBV4-1 with TRBJ1-4; D possibly corresponds to TRBD1 (5 bases). V was trimmed by 7 bases and J by 0 bases, leaving 12 bases between them. The CDR3 extends over 15 amino acids. Per germline, CDR1 MGHRA and CDR2 YSYEKL. Here the CDR3 DNA reads TGCGCCAGCACCAGACAGCTTGCAACTAATGAAAAACTGTTTTTT. Translated, it gives CASTRQLATNEKLFF.

Concerning this clone: Distinct nucleotide sequences in the sample also encode this CDR3. The chain has TRBV2 and TRBJ2-7; D may be TRBD1 or TRBD2 (6 bases each). The V end was cut by 1 base, the J end by 2 bases, with 9 bases between. The CDR3 runs to 14 residues. CDR1 and CDR2 from the germline V gene are SNHLY and FYNNEI. CDR3 DNA: TGTGCCAGCAGTGAAGGAGGGGGGCCCTACGAGCAGTACTTC. Protein product: CASSEGGGPYEQYF.

The V call is TRBV5-1, the J call TRBJ1-2, with D possibly being TRBD1 (5 bases). Germline V gene lookup returns CDR1 SGHRS and CDR2 YFSETQ. Trimming stripped 0 bases from V and 7 bases from J, with 10 bases between. There are 13 residues in the CDR3. The CDR3 sequence: CASSLEGDSGYTF. CDR3 bases: TGCGCCAGCAGCTTGGAAGGGGACTCTGGCTACACCTTC.

This clone has a single count. The chain is built from TRBV2 and TRBJ2-3; D gene uncertain. CDR3 length: 15 residues. V was cut by 7 bases and J by 0 bases, with 14 bases left in between. Germline V gene lookup returns CDR1 SNHLY and CDR2 FYNNEI. CDR3 sequence (DNA): TGTGCCAGCAATCAAAGGTTAACTAGCACAGATACGCAGTATTTT. Translating it yields CASNQRLTSTDTQYF.

Turning to this clone: Additional DNA sequences in this sample encode the identical CDR3. The chain joins TRBV5-4 to TRBJ2-3, with 11 bases matching TRBD2. Germline trimming cut 4 bases from V and 5 bases from J; bases unmatched to any gene: 3. The CDR3 is 14 residues long. Germline CDR1 and CDR2: SGHNT and YYREEE (reference sequence). The chain's CDR3 is CASSLGLAGDTQYF. In DNA form, the CDR3 reads TGTGCCAGCAGCCTTGGACTAGCGGGAGATACGCAGTATTTT.

This clone was seen a handful of times. The sample carries other DNA sequences with the same CDR3. CDR3 in DNA: TGCGCCAGCAGCTCGGGACTAGCGGGAGGAACAGATACGCAGTATTTT. Its protein is CASSSGLAGGTDTQYF. V gene TRBV5-1 combines with J gene TRBJ2-3, with TRBD2 matching over 15 bases. The CDR3 has 16 residues. CDR1 and CDR2 (germline): SGHRS, YFSETQ. The J segment lost 3 bases and the V segment lost 3 bases, leaving 2 bases of the junction unmatched.

The V and J genes are TRBV7-7 and TRBJ2-7, with 10 bases that match TRBD1. In germline, CDR1 is SSHAT, CDR2 FNYEAQ (reference sequence). CDR3 length equals 14 residues. J was trimmed by 5 bases and V by 5 bases; bases with no gene match: 6. The CDR3 nucleotides read TGTGCCAGCAGCCGATACGGGACAGGGGACGAGCAGTACTTC. Encoded protein: CASSRYGTGDEQYF.

The chain recombines TRBV5-1 with TRBJ2-1; D may be TRBD2 (6 bases). V dropped 2 bases and J dropped 0 bases, with 15 bases sitting between them. The length of the CDR3 is 17 residues. Germline loops: CDR1 SGHRS, CDR2 YFSETQ. CDR3 nucleotide sequence: TGCGCCAGCAGCTTAAGTACCCTAGCGAGCTCCTACAATGAGCAGTTCTTC. The encoded protein is CASSLSTLASSYNEQFF. Complete variable domain (other parts from reference TRBV5-1 and TRBJ2-1): KAGVTQTPRYLIKTRGQQVTLSCSPISGHRSVSWYQQTPGQGLQFLFEYFSETQRNKGNFPGRFSGRQFSNSRSEMNVSTLELGDSALYLCASSLSTLASSYNEQFFGPGTRLTVL.

This clone showed up just once. Other DNA sequences in this specimen translate into the identical CDR3. J is TRBJ2-7 and V is TRBV2, with a tentative D call TRBD2 (7 bases). The CDR3 consists of 14 residues. Germline CDR1 SNHLY, CDR2 FYNNEI. V lost 3 bases and J lost 4, with 13 bases in between. CDR3 DNA sequence: TGTGCCAGCAGTGAGGGTGGGAGGGGGTACGAGCAGTACTTC. Protein sequence: CASSEGGRGYEQYF.

The chain carries TRBV5-1 and TRBJ1-2; D ambiguous. The CDR3 contains 16 residues. The germline V and J ends were trimmed by 0 bases and 7 bases, with 19 bases remaining between them. From germline, CDR1 is SGHRS and CDR2 YFSETQ. This CDR3 is CASSLELVGARSGYTF. CDR3 sequence (DNA): TGCGCCAGCAGCTTGGAATTGGTGGGCGCCCGGTCTGGCTACACCTTC.

The rearrangement joins TRBV9 to TRBJ2-4, with 7 nucleotides matching TRBD2. With V trimmed by 0 bases and J by 1 base, 13 bases remained unmatched. Germline CDR1 and CDR2: SGDLS and YYNGEE. The CDR3 length is 19 residues. Here the CDR3 DNA reads TGTGCCAGCAGCGTAGGTGCGGGAGTTTGGGATACTGCCAAAAACATTCAGTACTTC. Encoded protein: CASSVGAGVWDTAKNIQYF.

The V call is TRBV4-2, the J call TRBJ1-2; TRBD1 matches at 10 bases. The germline gives CDR1 LGHNA, CDR2 YNFKEQ. The V gene end was trimmed by 3 bases and the J gene end by 7 bases; junction bases not matched to a gene: 11. The CDR3 covers 16 residues. The CDR3 protein is CASSQGGTGTGVGYTF. The DNA for the CDR3 is TGTGCCAGCAGCCAGGGGGGAACCGGGACAGGGGTTGGCTACACCTTC.

Here the CDR3 reads CAWRSDRFGNTIYF. In nucleotides, the CDR3 is TGTGCCTGGAGATCAGACAGATTCGGAAACACCATATATTTT. The chain couples TRBV30 to TRBJ1-3; the D gene is possibly TRBD1 (5 bases). CDR3 size: 14 residues. Germline V gives CDR1 GTSNPN, CDR2 SVGIG (reference sequence). Trimming shortened V by 3 bases and J by 4 bases, and 13 bases separated the two germline ends.

The gene calls are TRBV2 and TRBJ1-4, with D possibly matching TRBD1 (5 bases). V gave up 7 bases and J gave up 8 bases, with 17 bases separating them. The CDR3 spans 14 residues. The V gene's germline CDR1 is SNHLY and CDR2 FYNNEI. The CDR3 protein is CASNGASRREKLFF. CDR3 in DNA: TGTGCCAGCAACGGGGCCAGCCGGCGGGAAAAACTGTTTTTT.

This chain joins TRBV11-3 and TRBJ2-5; maybe TRBD1 (5 bases). The better agreement between TRBJ2-7 and the DNA end casts doubt on the J call. Per the germline V gene, CDR1 is SGHNT and CDR2 is YENEEA. This CDR3 has 14 residues. CDR3 sequence (DNA): TGTGCCAGCAGCTTAACAGGAAGCTCCTACGAGCAGTACTTC. Translated: CASSLTGSSYEQYF.

This chain links TRBV11-2 with TRBJ1-1, with D perhaps matching TRBD1 (5 bases). Germline V lookup: CDR1 SGHAT, CDR2 FQNNGV. V shed 2 bases and J shed 2 bases, with 12 bases lying between them. This CDR3 has 15 residues. As DNA, the CDR3 is TGTGCCAGCAGCTTAAGTATCGGGGGAAACACTGAAGCTTTCTTT. It codes for CASSLSIGGNTEAFF.

This clone was detected once. The chain couples TRBV2 to TRBJ2-2; the D is unclear. V was clipped by 8 bases and J by 12 bases, with 13 bases between them. Per germline, CDR1 SNHLY and CDR2 FYNNEI. CDR3 size: 11 residues. The CDR3 DNA sequence: TGTGCCAGCGACTCAGCTACGAAGCTGTTTTTT. It is translated as CASDSATKLFF.